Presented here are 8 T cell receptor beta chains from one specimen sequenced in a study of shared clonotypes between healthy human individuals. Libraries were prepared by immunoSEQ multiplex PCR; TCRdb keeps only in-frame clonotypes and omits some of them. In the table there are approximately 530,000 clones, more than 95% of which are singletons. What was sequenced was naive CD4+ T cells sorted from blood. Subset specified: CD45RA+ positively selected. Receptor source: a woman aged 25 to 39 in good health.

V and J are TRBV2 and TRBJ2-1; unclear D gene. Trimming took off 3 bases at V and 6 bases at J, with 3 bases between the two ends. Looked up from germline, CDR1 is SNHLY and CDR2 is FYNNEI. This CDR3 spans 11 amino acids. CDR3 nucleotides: TGTGCCAGCAGTGATCGCAATGAGCAGTTCTTC. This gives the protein CASSDRNEQFF.

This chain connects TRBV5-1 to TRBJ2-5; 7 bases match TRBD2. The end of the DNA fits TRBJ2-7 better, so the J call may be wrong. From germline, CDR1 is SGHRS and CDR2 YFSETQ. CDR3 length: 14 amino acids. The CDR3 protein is CASTRGDRAYEQYF. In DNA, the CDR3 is TGCGCCAGCACCCGGGGGGACCGAGCCTACGAGCAGTACTTC.

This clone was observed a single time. This CDR3 reads CAISGTGTSSYEQYF. CDR3 DNA: TGTGCCATCAGTGGCACCGGGACGAGCTCCTACGAGCAGTACTTC. J is TRBJ2-7 and V is TRBV10-3; D tentatively fits TRBD1 or TRBD2 (5 bases each). V lost 4 bases and J lost 0, with 13 bases in between. In germline, CDR1 is ENHRY, CDR2 SYGVKD. The CDR3 has 15 residues.

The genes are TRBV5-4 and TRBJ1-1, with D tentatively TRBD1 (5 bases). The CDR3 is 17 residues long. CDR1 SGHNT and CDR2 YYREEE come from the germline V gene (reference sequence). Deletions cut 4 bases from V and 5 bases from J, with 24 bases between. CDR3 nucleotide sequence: TGTGCCAGCAGCCTACTTCATCAGCGGGGGGGAGGGACTGAAGCTTTCTTT. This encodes CASSLLHQRGGGTEAFF. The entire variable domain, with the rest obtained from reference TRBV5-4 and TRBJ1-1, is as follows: ETGVTQSPTHLIKTRGQQVTLRCSSQSGHNTVSWYQQALGQGPQFIFQYYREEENGRGNFPPRFSGLQFPNYSSELNVNALELDDSALYLCASSLLHQRGGGTEAFFGQGTRLTVV.

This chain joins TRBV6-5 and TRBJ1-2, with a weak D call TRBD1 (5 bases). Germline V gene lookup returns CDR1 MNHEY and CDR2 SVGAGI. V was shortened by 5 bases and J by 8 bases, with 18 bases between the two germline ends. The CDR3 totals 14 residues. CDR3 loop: CASSPPEGKDGYTF. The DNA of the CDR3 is TGTGCCAGCAGTCCCCCGGAGGGGAAGGACGGCTACACCTTC.

The CDR3: CAWSLYNEQFF. The CDR3 bases are TGTGCCTGGAGTCTCTACAATGAGCAGTTCTTC. V usage is TRBV30 and J usage is TRBJ2-1; D remains unclear. Germline V lookup: CDR1 GTSNPN, CDR2 SVGIG (reference sequence). Deletions cut 2 bases from V and 3 bases from J, with 2 bases between. This CDR3 is built from 11 residues.

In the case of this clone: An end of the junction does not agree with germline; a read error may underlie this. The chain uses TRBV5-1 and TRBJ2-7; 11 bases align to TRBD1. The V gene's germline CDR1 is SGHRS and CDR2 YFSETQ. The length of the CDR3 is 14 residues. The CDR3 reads CAGSPGTGGNEQYF. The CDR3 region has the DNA TGCGCCGGCAGCCCCGGGACAGGGGGTAACGAGCAGTACTTC.

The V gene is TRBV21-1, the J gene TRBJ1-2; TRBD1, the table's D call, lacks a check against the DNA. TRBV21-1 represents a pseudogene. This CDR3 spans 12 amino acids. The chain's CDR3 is CASSKQAAGYTF. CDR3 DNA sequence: TGTGCCAGCAGCAAGCAGGCAGCTGGCTACACCTTC.